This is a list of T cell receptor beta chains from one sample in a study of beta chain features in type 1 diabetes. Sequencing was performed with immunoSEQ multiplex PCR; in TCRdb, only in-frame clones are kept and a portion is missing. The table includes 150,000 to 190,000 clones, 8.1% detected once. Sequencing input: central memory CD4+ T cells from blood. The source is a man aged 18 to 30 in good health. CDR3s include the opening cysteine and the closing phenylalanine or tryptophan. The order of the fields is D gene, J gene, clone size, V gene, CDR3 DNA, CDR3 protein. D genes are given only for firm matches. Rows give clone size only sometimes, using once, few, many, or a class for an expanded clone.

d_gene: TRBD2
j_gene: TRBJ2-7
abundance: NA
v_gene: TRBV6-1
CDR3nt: TGTGCCAGCACAGGGACTAGCGGGACGGTATACTTC
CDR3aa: CASTGTSGTVYF

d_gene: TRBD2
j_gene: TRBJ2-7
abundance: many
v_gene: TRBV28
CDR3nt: TGTGCCAGCAGTCTTGGACTAGCGGGCTACGAGCAGTACTTC
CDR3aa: CASSLGLAGYEQYF

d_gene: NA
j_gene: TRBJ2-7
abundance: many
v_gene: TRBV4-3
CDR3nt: TGCGCCAGCAGCCGAGATAGGCAGGCCTACGAGCAGTACTTC
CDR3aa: CASSRDRQAYEQYF

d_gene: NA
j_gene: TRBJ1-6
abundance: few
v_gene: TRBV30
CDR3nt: TGTGCCTTCAGTATAATTAATTCACCCCTCCACTTT
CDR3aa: CAFSIINSPLHF

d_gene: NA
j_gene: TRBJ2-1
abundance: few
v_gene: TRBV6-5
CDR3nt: TGTGCCAGCAGTTACGGGTCCAGAGGCAATGAGCAGTTCTTC
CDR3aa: CASSYGSRGNEQFF

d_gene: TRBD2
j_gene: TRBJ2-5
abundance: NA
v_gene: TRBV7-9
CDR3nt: TGTGCCAGCAGCTCACTAGCGGGGGGTCAGGAGACCCAGTACTTC
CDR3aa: CASSSLAGGQETQYF

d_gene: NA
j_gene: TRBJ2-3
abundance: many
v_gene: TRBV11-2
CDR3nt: TGTGCCAGCAGCTTATTAGCGTCCACCGTCGCAGATACGCAGTATTTT
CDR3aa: CASSLLASTVADTQYF

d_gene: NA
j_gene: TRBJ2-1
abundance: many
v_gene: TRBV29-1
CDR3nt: TGCAGCGTTGAAGGCGGGATCTCCTACAATGAGCAGTTCTTC
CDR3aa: CSVEGGISYNEQFF

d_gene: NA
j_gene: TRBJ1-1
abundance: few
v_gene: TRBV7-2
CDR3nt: TGTGCCAGCAGCTTACAGTTGAACAGGGACACTGAAGCTTTCTTT
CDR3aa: CASSLQLNRDTEAFF

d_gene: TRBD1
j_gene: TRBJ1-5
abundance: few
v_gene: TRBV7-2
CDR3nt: TGTGCCAGCACCGAAACAGGGGAGACTCAGCCCCAGCATTTT
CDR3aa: CASTETGETQPQHF

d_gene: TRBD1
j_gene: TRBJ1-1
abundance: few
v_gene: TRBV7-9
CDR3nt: TGTGCCAGCAGCAGACCGGGACAGGGGTCTGGTAGTTACACTGAAGCTTTCTTT
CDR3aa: CASSRPGQGSGSYTEAFF

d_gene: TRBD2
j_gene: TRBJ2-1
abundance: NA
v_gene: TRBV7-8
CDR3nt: TGTGCCAGCAGCTTACGTGGCGGATTGACTAGCGGGGGGGCCAATGAGCAGTTCTTC
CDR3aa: CASSLRGGLTSGGANEQFF

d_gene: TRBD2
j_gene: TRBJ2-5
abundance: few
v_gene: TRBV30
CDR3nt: TGTGCCTGGAGAAGGTTGGGAGGGGGAGATCTAGCGGGGAACGGAGAGACCCAGTACTTC
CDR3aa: CAWRRLGGGDLAGNGETQYF

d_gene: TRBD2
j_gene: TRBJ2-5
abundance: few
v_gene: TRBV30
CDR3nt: TGTGCCTGGAGTGCGGGACTACCTGAAGAGACCCAGTACTTC
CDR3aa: CAWSAGLPEETQYF

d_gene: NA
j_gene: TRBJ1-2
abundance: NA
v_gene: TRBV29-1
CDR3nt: TGCAGCGTTGGCAGGGAAGTTGGGGATGGCTACACCTTC
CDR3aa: CSVGREVGDGYTF

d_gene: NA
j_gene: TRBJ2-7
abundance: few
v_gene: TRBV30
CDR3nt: TGTGCCTGGGAAATATCGCACTCCTACGAGCAGTACTTC
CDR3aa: CAWEISHSYEQYF

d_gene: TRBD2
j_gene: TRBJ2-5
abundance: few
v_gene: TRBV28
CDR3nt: TGTGCCAGCAGCCCCGGGACAGAGGGGACTAGCGGGAATCAAGAGACCCAGTACTTC
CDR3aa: CASSPGTEGTSGNQETQYF

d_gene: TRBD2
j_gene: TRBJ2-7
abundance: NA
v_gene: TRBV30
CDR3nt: TGTGCCTGGAGTGGGGCGACTAGCGGGAGCACCTACGAGCAGTACTTC
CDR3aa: CAWSGATSGSTYEQYF

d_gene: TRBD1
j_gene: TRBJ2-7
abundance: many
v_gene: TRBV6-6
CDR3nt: TGTGCCAGCAGTTCAGGGGGCTACGAGCAGTACTTC
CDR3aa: CASSSGGYEQYF

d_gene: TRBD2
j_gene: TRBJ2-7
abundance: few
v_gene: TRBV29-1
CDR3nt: TGCAGCGTTGAAGTTCTAGCGGGGGGGCGGGGGCAGTACTTC
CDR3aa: CSVEVLAGGRGQYF

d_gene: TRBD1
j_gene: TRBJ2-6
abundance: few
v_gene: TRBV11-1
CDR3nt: TGTGCCAGCAGCCTCTGGACAGGGGGCGGCTCTGGGGCCAACGTCCTGACTTTC
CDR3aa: CASSLWTGGGSGANVLTF

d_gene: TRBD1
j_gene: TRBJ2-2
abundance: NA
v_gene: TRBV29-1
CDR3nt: TGCAGCGTCCTAGGCACAGGGGTGGGCCGGGGGGAGCTGTTTTTT
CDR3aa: CSVLGTGVGRGELFF

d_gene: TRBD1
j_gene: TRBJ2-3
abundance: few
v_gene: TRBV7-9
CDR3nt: TGTGCCAGCAGCTTAGCACCAGGGGGCGGATATACGCAGTATTTT
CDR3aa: CASSLAPGGGYTQYF